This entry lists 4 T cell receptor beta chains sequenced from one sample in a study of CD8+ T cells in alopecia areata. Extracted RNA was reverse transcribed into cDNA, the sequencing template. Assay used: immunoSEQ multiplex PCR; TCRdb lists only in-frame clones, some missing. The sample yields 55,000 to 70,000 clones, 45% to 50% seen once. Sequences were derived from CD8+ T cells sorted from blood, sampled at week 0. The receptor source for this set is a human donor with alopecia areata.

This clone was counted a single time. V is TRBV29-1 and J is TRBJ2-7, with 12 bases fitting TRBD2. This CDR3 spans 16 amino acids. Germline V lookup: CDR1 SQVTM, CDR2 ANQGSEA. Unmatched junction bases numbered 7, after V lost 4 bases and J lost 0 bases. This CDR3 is CSVGGLAGKSSYEQYF. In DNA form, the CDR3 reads TGCAGCGTTGGGGGACTAGCGGGTAAATCCTCCTACGAGCAGTACTTC.

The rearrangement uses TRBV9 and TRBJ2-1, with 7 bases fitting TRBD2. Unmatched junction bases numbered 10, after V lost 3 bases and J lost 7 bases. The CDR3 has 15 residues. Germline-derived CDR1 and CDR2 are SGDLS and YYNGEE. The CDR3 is CASSAGAGRGNEQFF. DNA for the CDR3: TGTGCCAGCAGCGCAGGAGCGGGGCGGGGGAATGAGCAGTTCTTC.

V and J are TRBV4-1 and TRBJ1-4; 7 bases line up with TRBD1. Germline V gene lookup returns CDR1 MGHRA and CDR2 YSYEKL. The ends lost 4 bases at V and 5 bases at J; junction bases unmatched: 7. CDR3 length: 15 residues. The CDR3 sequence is CASSPWTGSNEKLFF. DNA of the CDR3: TGCGCCAGCAGCCCCTGGACAGGTTCGAATGAAAAACTGTTTTTT.

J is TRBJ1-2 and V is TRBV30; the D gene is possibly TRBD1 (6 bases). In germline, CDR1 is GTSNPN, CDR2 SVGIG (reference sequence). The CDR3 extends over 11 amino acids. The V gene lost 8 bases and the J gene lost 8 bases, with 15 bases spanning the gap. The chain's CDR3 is CAGFGGDGYTF. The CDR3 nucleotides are TGTGCCGGGTTTGGGGGCGACGGCTACACCTTC.